Described below is a single T cell receptor beta chain sequence and its context. The protocol was immunoSEQ multiplex PCR, while the TCRdb copy is restricted to in-frame clones and leaves out a portion. The data contain over 150,000 clones, roughly four fifths of them singletons. This sample is drawn from a study of blood T cell repertoires in COVID-19. The germline V gene encodes CDR1 SGHTA and CDR2 FQGNSA. Trimming stripped 1 base from V and 0 bases from J, with 14 bases between. The CDR3 runs to 17 residues. The receptor's source is a human donor in a cohort sampled during active COVID-19. V is TRBV7-2 and J is TRBJ2-3, with a weak D call TRBD2 (6 bases). The sample consisted of peripheral blood. The CDR3 loop is CASSLGAGPSSTDTQYF. DNA for the CDR3: TGTGCCAGCAGCTTAGGCGCGGGGCCTTCGAGCACAGATACGCAGTATTTT.